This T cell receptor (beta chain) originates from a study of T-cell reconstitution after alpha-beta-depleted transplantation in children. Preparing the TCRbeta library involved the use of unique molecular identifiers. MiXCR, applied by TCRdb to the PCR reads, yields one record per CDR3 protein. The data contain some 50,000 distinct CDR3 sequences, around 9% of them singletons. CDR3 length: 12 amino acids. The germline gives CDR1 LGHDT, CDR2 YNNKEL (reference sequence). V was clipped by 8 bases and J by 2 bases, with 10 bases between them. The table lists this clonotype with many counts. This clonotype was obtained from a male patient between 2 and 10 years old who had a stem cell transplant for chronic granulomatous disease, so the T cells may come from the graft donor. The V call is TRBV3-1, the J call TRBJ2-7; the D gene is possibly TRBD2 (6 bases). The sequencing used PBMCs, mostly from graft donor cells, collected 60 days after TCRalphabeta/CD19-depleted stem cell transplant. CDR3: CASGGSTYEQYF. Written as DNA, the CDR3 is TGTGCCAGCGGAGGGTCTACCTACGAGCAGTACTTC.